Sequencing of this TCR beta chain was carried out in a study of circulating CD8 cells and anti-PD-1 response in melanoma. Study in general: Patients received intravenous nivolumab, 3 mg/kg, every 2 weeks.

Live CD3+CD8+TCRalphabeta+ cells were sorted into four subsets by PD-1 and/or TIGIT. This clonotype rates as medium-sized (0.01 to 0.1%). Its matching antigen is unknown. Each library started from around 15 ng of total RNA using the QIAseq Immune Repertoire TCR panel. TCRdb independently ran MiXCR on the reads; one entry per CDR3 protein. There are some 590 distinct CDR3 sequences in the sample; approximately 7.9% occur only once, and roughly 30% lies in the top ten. V lost 6 bases, J lost 0 bases, and 8 bases stayed unmatched. The germline gives CDR1 MDHEN, CDR2 SYDVKM. The CDR3 length is 15 residues. Whole-study findings and limits: Subset repertoires were largely private at M1, with under 8% shared.

This clonotype was obtained from a human donor with melanoma. The specimen comprised CD8+ T cells from PBMCs, sampled at baseline or after one month of anti-PD-1 therapy (not recorded which). V usage is TRBV28 and J usage is TRBJ2-7; TRBD2 agrees at 7 bases. The CDR3 loop reads CASSFVGGSSYEQYF. CDR3 bases: TGTGCCAGCAGCTTCGTGGGGGGGAGCTCCTACGAGCAGTACTTC.